This T cell receptor beta chain comes out of a study of T cells in localized non-small cell lung cancer. Broader study findings: Out of the top 100 tumor clones, a median about 50 were seen in adjacent lung. With higher T cell density in blood came longer overall survival.

Data came from immunoSEQ multiplex PCR; TCRdb stores just in-frame clones and leaves some out. The sample consists of some 8,200 clones, roughly three fifths of them appearing once. A few counts support this clone. Its antigen is unknown. Looked up from germline, CDR1 is MNHGY and CDR2 is SAAAGT. The V and J ends lost 4 bases and 4 bases respectively, with 19 bases between them. This CDR3 comprises 16 residues. Material: lymph node tissue, obtained before any cancer treatment. V is TRBV6-8 and J is TRBJ1-2; TRBD1 is a possible D gene (5 bases). The receptor comes from a male donor aged 60 or older with stage I squamous cell lung carcinoma. Written as DNA, the CDR3 is TGTGCCAGCAGTTTCACTTCAGGGCGCTTCGGCTATGGCTACACCTTC. Translation: CASSFTSGRFGYGYTF.